These 20 T cell receptor beta chains came from one sample sequenced in a study of CD8 T cells in Susac syndrome. An amount of RNA that ranged from 0.5 to 1 ug was reverse transcribed with random hexamers. MiXCR, applied by TCRdb to the immunoSEQ multiplex PCR reads, yields one record per CDR3 protein. The sample has roughly 120,000 distinct CDR3 sequences, approximately 94% seen once; the top ten hold around 0.13%. Sequenced sample: CD4+ T cells from PBMCs. The receptors come from a human donor with multiple sclerosis.

J is TRBJ1-1 and V is TRBV5-4, with D possibly matching TRBD1 (5 bases). V lost 0 bases to trimming and J lost 5 bases, with 11 bases between them. In germline, CDR1 is SGHNT, CDR2 YYREEE (reference sequence). The CDR3 runs to 14 residues. CDR3 loop: CASSLARDTTEAFF. CDR3 DNA sequence: TGTGCCAGCAGCTTGGCCAGGGATACGACTGAAGCTTTCTTT. Based on the CDR3 plus reference TRBV5-4 and TRBJ1-1, the full variable domain is ETGVTQSPTHLIKTRGQQVTLRCSSQSGHNTVSWYQQALGQGPQFIFQYYREEENGRGNFPPRFSGLQFPNYSSELNVNALELDDSALYLCASSLARDTTEAFFGQGTRLTVV.

The V gene is TRBV5-1, the J gene TRBJ1-2, with 8 nucleotides matching TRBD1. Germline assignment: CDR1 SGHRS and CDR2 YFSETQ. V shed 0 bases, J shed 7 bases, and the junction held 5 bases outside the gene matches. CDR3 length: 14 residues. CDR3 loop: CASSLGDRRPGYTF. CDR3 DNA sequence: TGCGCCAGCAGCTTGGGGGACAGGAGGCCTGGCTACACCTTC.

The V and J genes are TRBV3-1 and TRBJ1-6; perhaps TRBD1 as D (5 bases). The CDR3 length is 13 residues. V lost 0 bases and J 9 bases, leaving 6 bases between the germline ends. Germline CDR1 is LGHDT and CDR2 is YNNKEL (reference sequence). The CDR3 reads CASSQERGSPLHF. The CDR3 nucleotides read TGTGCCAGCAGCCAAGAAAGGGGTTCACCCCTCCACTTT.

CDR3 region: CSARDGGAKEAFF. CDR3 nucleotide sequence: TGCAGTGCTAGAGATGGAGGGGCGAAAGAGGCTTTCTTT. This sequence joins TRBV20-1 and TRBJ1-1, with D perhaps matching TRBD1 (5 bases). CDR1 and CDR2 from the germline V gene are DFQATT and SNEGSKA (reference sequence). V lost 0 bases and J 11 bases, leaving 16 bases between the germline ends. The CDR3 spans 13 residues.

J is TRBJ1-1 and V is TRBV14, with TRBD1 identical over 7 bases. The CDR3 has 15 amino acids. The germline CDR1 and CDR2 sequences are SGHDN and FVKESK. V trimming: 6 bases; J trimming: 4 bases; junction bases outside the gene matches: 11. The DNA of the CDR3 is TGTGCCAGCAGTCGACGGACAGGAAGGGTCACTGAAGCTTTCTTT. Protein product: CASSRRTGRVTEAFF.

J is TRBJ2-4 and V is TRBV19; perhaps D is TRBD1 or TRBD2 (5 bases each). V lost 6 bases and J 8 bases, leaving 17 bases between the germline ends. This CDR3 is built from 14 residues. Germline CDR1 and CDR2: LNHDA and SQIVND (reference sequence). Here the CDR3 reads CASRPGRWSDIQYF. The DNA for the CDR3 is TGTGCCAGTAGGCCGGGACGGTGGTCGGACATTCAGTACTTC.

This clonotype was seen just once. The chain links TRBV6-5 to TRBJ2-4; D possibly matches TRBD1 or TRBD2 (5 bases each). The CDR3 loop spans 15 amino acids. Trimming stripped 6 bases from V and 5 bases from J, with 17 bases between. In germline, CDR1 is MNHEY, CDR2 SVGAGI. The CDR3, as DNA: TGTGCCAGCAGCGGAGTCGGGACGGCGGAAAACATTCAGTACTTC. The encoded protein is CASSGVGTAENIQYF.

CDR3 amino acids: CASSSPGLGELFF. The CDR3, as DNA: TGTGCCAGCAGTTCGCCGGGACTCGGGGAGCTGTTTTTT. This chain links TRBV12-3 or TRBV12-4 with TRBJ2-2, with D possibly TRBD2 on 6 matching bases. CDR3 size: 13 residues. Between the trimmed V and J ends, which lost 4 bases and 7 bases, there was a span of 10 bases.

The gene calls are TRBV14 and TRBJ1-2; no clear D. The V end was cut by 4 bases, the J end by 3 bases, with 9 bases between. The germline V gene encodes CDR1 SGHDN and CDR2 FVKESK. This CDR3 spans 13 amino acids. DNA of the CDR3: TGTGCCAGCAGCCCCTCGACCGACTATGGCTACACCTTC. Translation gives CASSPSTDYGYTF.

This chain uses TRBV20-1 with TRBJ2-1; D remains unclear. V lost 2 bases, J lost 0 bases, and 8 bases lay in between. The CDR3 is 14 amino acids. Germline lookup yields CDR1 DFQATT and CDR2 SNEGSKA (reference sequence). The CDR3, as DNA: TGCAGTGCTAGACAGGTGAGCTCCTACAATGAGCAGTTCTTC. It translates to CSARQVSSYNEQFF.

V usage is TRBV30 and J usage is TRBJ1-1; the D is unclear. This CDR3 is built from 11 residues. Germline assignment: CDR1 GTSNPN and CDR2 SVGIG (reference sequence). The V end was cut by 1 base, the J end by 11 bases, with 11 bases between. The CDR3 here is CAWSGASVAFF. In nucleotides, the CDR3 is TGTGCCTGGAGTGGGGCTTCTGTGGCTTTCTTT.

The V and J genes are TRBV7-2 and TRBJ2-7; 10 bases align to TRBD2. V was pared by 8 bases and J by 7 bases, with 11 bases of the junction left unmatched. The CDR3 runs 14 residues. Germline loops: CDR1 SGHTA, CDR2 FQGNSA. The CDR3, as DNA: TGTGCCAGCGCCCTTGAGCGGGGGGGCTTTGAGCAGTACTTC. It codes for CASALERGGFEQYF.

This chain connects TRBV24-1 to TRBJ2-5; TRBD2 agrees at 14 bases. The CDR3 is 19 residues long. The V and J ends lost 4 bases and 5 bases, in that order; junction bases with no gene match: 14. Germline V CDR1 and CDR2: KGHDR, SFDVKD. For the CDR3, the DNA is TGTGCCACCAGTGACTGGACTAGCGGGGGGAAGATGAGTTGTGAGACCCAGTACTTC. It codes for CATSDWTSGGKMSCETQYF.

The V gene is TRBV9, the J gene TRBJ1-1; D call uncertain. This CDR3 is 16 amino acids long. Germline V gene sequence: CDR1 SGDLS, CDR2 YYNGEE. V was shortened by 4 bases and J by 3 bases, with 19 bases between the two germline ends. The CDR3, as DNA: TGTGCCAGCAGCCCCGCTATTTTGCGGGGTGACACTGAAGCTTTCTTT. Its protein product is CASSPAILRGDTEAFF.

This clonotype was seen just once. This chain uses TRBV12-3 or TRBV12-4 with TRBJ1-1, with D unclear. The CDR3 loop spans 13 amino acids. V dropped 6 bases and J dropped 3 bases, with 11 bases sitting between them. CDR3 DNA sequence: TGTGCCAGCAGGGACGGAAGTTACACTGAAGCTTTCTTT. Residues: CASRDGSYTEAFF.

V gene TRBV20-1 combines with J gene TRBJ1-2; unclear D gene. This CDR3 region has 9 residues. The germline V gene encodes CDR1 DFQATT and CDR2 SNEGSKA (reference sequence). With 6 bases removed from V and 12 bases from J, the gap between germline ends came to 11 bases. DNA for the CDR3: TGCAGTGCGCAGGATCGCAACACCTTC. Protein sequence: CSAQDRNTF.

The chain carries TRBV29-1 and TRBJ1-1, with D hard to call. This CDR3 is built from 11 residues. Germline V gene data show CDR1 as SQVTM and CDR2 as ANQGSEA. V shed 6 bases and J shed 1 base, with 6 bases lying between them. The CDR3 here is CSVDPNTEAFF. The CDR3 region has the DNA TGCAGCGTAGATCCGAACACTGAAGCTTTCTTT.

Only a few counts were recorded for this clonotype. This rearrangement joins TRBV12-3 or TRBV12-4 to TRBJ1-5; D gene unclear. This CDR3 region has 14 residues. V was clipped by 3 bases and J by 1 base, with 7 bases between them. The CDR3 loop is CASSLQGSNQPQHF. The CDR3 region has the DNA TGTGCCAGCAGTTTGCAAGGAAGCAATCAGCCCCAGCATTTT.

The chain is built from TRBV7-9 and TRBJ1-2; D gene unclear. Trimming cost V 1 base and J 3 bases, with 9 bases left between them. Germline V gives CDR1 SEHNR, CDR2 FQNEAQ (reference sequence). This CDR3 comprises 14 residues. This CDR3 reads CASSLDQGYYGYTF. As DNA, the CDR3 is TGTGCCAGCAGCTTAGATCAAGGGTACTATGGCTACACCTTC.

The chain has TRBV12-3 or TRBV12-4 and TRBJ2-7; D gene ambiguous. CDR3 size: 12 residues. Trimming left V 4 bases short and J 7 bases short, with 11 bases between. CDR3 in amino acids: CASSSRIQEQYF. The CDR3 DNA sequence: TGTGCCAGCAGTTCCCGAATCCAGGAGCAGTACTTC.